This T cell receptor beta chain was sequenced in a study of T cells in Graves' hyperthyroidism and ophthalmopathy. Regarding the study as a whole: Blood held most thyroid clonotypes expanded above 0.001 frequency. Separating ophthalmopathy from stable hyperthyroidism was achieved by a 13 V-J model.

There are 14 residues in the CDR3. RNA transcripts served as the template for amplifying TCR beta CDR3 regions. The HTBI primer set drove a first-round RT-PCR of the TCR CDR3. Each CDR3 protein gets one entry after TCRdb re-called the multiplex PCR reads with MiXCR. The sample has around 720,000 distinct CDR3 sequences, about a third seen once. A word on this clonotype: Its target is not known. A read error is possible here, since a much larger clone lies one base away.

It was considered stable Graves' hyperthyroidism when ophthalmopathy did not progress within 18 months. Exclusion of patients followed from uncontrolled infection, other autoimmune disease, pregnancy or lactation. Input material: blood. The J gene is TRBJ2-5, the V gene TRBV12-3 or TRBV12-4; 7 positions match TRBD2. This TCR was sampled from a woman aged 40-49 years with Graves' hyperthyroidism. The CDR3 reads CAGSLSSGLETQYF. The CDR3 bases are TGTGCCGGCAGTTTGTCTAGCGGATTGGAGACCCAGTACTTC.